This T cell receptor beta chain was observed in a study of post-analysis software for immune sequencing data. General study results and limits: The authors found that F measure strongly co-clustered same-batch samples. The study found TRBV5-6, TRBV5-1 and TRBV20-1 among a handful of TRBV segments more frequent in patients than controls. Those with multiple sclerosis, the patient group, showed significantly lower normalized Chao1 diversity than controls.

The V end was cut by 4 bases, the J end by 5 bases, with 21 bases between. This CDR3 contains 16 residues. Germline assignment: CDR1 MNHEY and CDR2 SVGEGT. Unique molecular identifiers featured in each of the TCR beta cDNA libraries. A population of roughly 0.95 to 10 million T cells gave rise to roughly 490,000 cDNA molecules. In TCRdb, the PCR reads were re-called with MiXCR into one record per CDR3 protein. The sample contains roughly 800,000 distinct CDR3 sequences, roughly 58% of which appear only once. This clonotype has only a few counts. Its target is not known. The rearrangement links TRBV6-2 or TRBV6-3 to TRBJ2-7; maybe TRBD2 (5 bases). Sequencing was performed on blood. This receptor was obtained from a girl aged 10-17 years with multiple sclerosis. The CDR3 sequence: CASSSPMRRSMDEQYF. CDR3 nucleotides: TGTGCCAGCAGTTCACCTATGAGGAGGAGTATGGACGAGCAGTACTTC.